The 20 T cell receptor beta chains below all came from one sample that was sequenced in a study of metastatic and nonmetastatic thyroid tumors. TCRdb reanalyzed the PCR reads via MiXCR. The sample includes over 30,000 clones, approximately 17% of them seen just once. Each patient came to thyroid surgery without any prior treatment (of any kind). The sample consisted of tumor tissue. The receptors derive from a female donor with papillary thyroid cancer or a benign thyroid nodule (not recorded which). Some clones in this sample may be carry-over from other donors' samples.

This clone has a count of ten or more. The V call is TRBV5-1, the J call TRBJ1-6; a possible D gene is TRBD1 (5 bases). CDR1 and CDR2 (germline): SGHRS, YFSETQ. The CDR3 totals 14 residues. Trimming removed 6 bases from V and 8 bases from J, with 15 bases in between. CDR3 nucleotide sequence: TGCGCCAGCACCCCGGCGGGGGGTTATTCACCCCTCCACTTT. This translates into CASTPAGGYSPLHF. Complete variable domain (other parts from reference TRBV5-1 and TRBJ1-6): KAGVTQTPRYLIKTRGQQVTLSCSPISGHRSVSWYQQTPGQGLQFLFEYFSETQRNKGNFPGRFSGRQFSNSRSEMNVSTLELGDSALYLCASTPAGGYSPLHFGNGTRLTVT.

The sample holds many counts of this clone. The CDR3 region is CASTLTGYNSPLHF. DNA of the CDR3: TGTGCCAGTACCCTGACAGGGTATAATTCACCCCTCCACTTT. The rearrangement links TRBV19 to TRBJ1-6; 7 positions agree with TRBD1. After removal of 7 bases from V and 4 bases from J, the junction contained 4 bases not matched to a gene. Germline V gene data show CDR1 as LNHDA and CDR2 as SQIVND (reference sequence). The CDR3 totals 14 residues.

There are many counts of this clone. The V call is TRBV28, the J call TRBJ2-2, with 8 positions matching TRBD1. The trim removed 3 bases at V and 2 bases at J, leaving 11 bases unmatched. In germline, CDR1 is MDHEN, CDR2 SYDVKM. The CDR3 runs to 18 residues. CDR3 amino acids: CASSFRTGSEINTGELFF. The CDR3 DNA follows: TGTGCCAGCAGTTTCCGGACAGGGTCTGAAATCAACACCGGGGAGCTGTTTTTT.

This clone was recorded many times. The rearrangement uses TRBV11-1 and TRBJ2-2, with no clear D. CDR1 is SGHAT, CDR2 FQDESV, per germline (reference sequence). CDR3 length equals 16 residues. Between the trimmed V and J ends, which lost 0 bases and 0 bases, there was a span of 8 bases. The CDR3 loop reads CASSLANSANTGELFF. Written as DNA, the CDR3 is TGTGCCAGCAGCTTAGCGAACAGTGCGAACACCGGGGAGCTGTTTTTT. Based on the CDR3 plus reference TRBV11-1 and TRBJ2-2, the full variable domain is EAEVAQSPRYKITEKSQAVAFWCDPISGHATLYWYRQILGQGPELLVQFQDESVVDDSQLPKDRFSAERLKGVDSTLKIQPAELGDSAMYLCASSLANSANTGELFFGEGSRLTVL.

This clone was seen repeatedly, ten times or more. The CDR3 carries no conserved terminal phenylalanine or tryptophan, so it likely arises from a read error. The chain combines TRBV28 with TRBJ2-7, with D maybe TRBD1 (6 bases). The CDR3 extends over 16 amino acids. Per germline, CDR1 MDHEN and CDR2 SYDVKM. With 0 bases removed from V and 7 bases from J, the gap between germline ends came to 19 bases. CDR3 nucleotides: TGTGCCAGCAGTTTATGGGACAGAAACATCCTTTGGGAGCAGTACCTC. It is translated as CASSLWDRNILWEQYL.

This clone was recorded at least ten times. The V and J genes are TRBV7-2 and TRBJ2-5; 11 nucleotides match TRBD1. J was trimmed by 4 bases and V by 1 base; bases with no gene match: 8. This CDR3 contains 17 residues. The germline V gene has CDR1 SGHTA and CDR2 FQGNSA. The CDR3 spells CASSLGPGQGARETQYF. DNA for the CDR3: TGTGCCAGCAGCTTAGGGCCCGGACAGGGGGCTAGAGAGACCCAGTACTTC.

This clone was observed at least ten times. The chain joins TRBV2 to TRBJ1-1; D uncertain. The V gene's germline CDR1 is SNHLY and CDR2 FYNNEI. The CDR3 covers 14 residues. Trimming took off 7 bases at V and 1 base at J, with 13 bases between the two ends. The CDR3 DNA reads as TGTGCCAGCACCCGACTTAATTCGAACACTGAAGCTTTCTTT. It translates to CASTRLNSNTEAFF. Full variable domain (outside the CDR3, taken from reference TRBV2 and TRBJ1-1): EPEVTQTPSHQVTQMGQEVILRCVPISNHLYFYWYRQILGQKVEFLVSFYNNEISEKSEIFDDQFSVERPDGSNFTLKIRSTKLEDSAMYFCASTRLNSNTEAFFGQGTRLTVV.

The chain combines TRBV7-9 with TRBJ2-3; D unresolved. Between the trimmed V and J ends, which lost 1 base and 2 bases, there was a span of 7 bases. The CDR3 length is 14 residues. Looked up from germline, CDR1 is SEHNR and CDR2 is FQNEAQ (reference sequence). CDR3 nucleotide sequence: TGTGCCAGCAGCTTAGTTTCCCCCACAGATACGCAGTATTTT. The encoded protein is CASSLVSPTDTQYF.

The chain combines TRBV7-2 with TRBJ2-2; D is undetermined. The V gene's germline CDR1 is SGHTA and CDR2 FQGNSA. Trimming stripped 2 bases from V and 3 bases from J, with 7 bases between. The CDR3 totals 14 residues. The CDR3 sequence is CASSLSWDTGELFF. DNA of the CDR3: TGTGCCAGCAGCTTATCGTGGGACACCGGGGAGCTGTTTTTT.

This clone was seen only a few times. With a much larger clone just one base away, this may be a read error. This specimen includes other DNA sequences encoding the same CDR3. For the CDR3, the DNA is TGTGCCAGCAGCTTGCGGTGGGGAGCGGGAGGGATGAAGACCCAGTACTTC. It codes for CASSLRWGAGGMKTQYF. The V gene is TRBV7-2, the J gene TRBJ2-5; 10 bases are shared with TRBD2. The ends lost 3 bases at V and 6 bases at J; junction bases unmatched: 13. This CDR3 is 17 amino acids long. From germline, CDR1 is SGHTA and CDR2 FQGNSA.

In its sample, this clone was seen many times. This sample also contains other DNA sequences that code for the same CDR3. The genes are TRBV28 and TRBJ1-6, with TRBD1 as a possible D gene (6 bases). The CDR3 extends over 15 amino acids. Germline V gene lookup returns CDR1 MDHEN and CDR2 SYDVKM. V lost 4 bases and J 7 bases, leaving 14 bases between the germline ends. The CDR3 sequence is CASSSGTPRNSPLHF. In DNA form, the CDR3 reads TGTGCCAGCAGTTCCGGGACACCAAGAAATTCACCCCTCCACTTT.

This clone was found many times. The V gene is TRBV27, the J gene TRBJ2-1; D is uncertain. V lost 3 bases and J 0 bases, leaving 12 bases between the germline ends. CDR3 length: 16 amino acids. Germline values: CDR1 MNHEY, CDR2 SMNVEV (reference sequence). CDR3 sequence: CASSFEVPSSYNEQFF. The CDR3 nucleotides read TGTGCCAGCAGTTTTGAGGTCCCTAGCTCCTACAATGAGCAGTTCTTC.

The sample holds many counts of this clone. The V call is TRBV20-1, the J call TRBJ2-3, with D unresolved. Germline assignment: CDR1 DFQATT and CDR2 SNEGSKA (reference sequence). This CDR3 spans 13 amino acids. Between the trimmed V and J ends, which lost 3 bases and 2 bases, there was a span of 9 bases. This CDR3 is CSASVESTDTQYF. DNA for the CDR3: TGCAGTGCTAGCGTGGAGTCCACAGATACGCAGTATTTT.

Worth noting for this clone: It may be a read error: a sequence one base away is much more abundant. Additional DNA sequences in this sample encode the identical CDR3. This chain joins TRBV19 and TRBJ2-5; D remains unclear. This CDR3 region has 11 residues. Germline loops: CDR1 LNHDA, CDR2 SQIVND (reference sequence). V was shortened by 1 base and J by 6 bases, with 3 bases between the two germline ends. Here the CDR3 reads CASSIGQTQYF. In DNA, the CDR3 is TGTGCCAGTAGTATAGGTCAGACCCAGTACTTC.

This clone was found a few times. The chain is built from TRBV6-6 and TRBJ1-6; D not resolved. The CDR3 contains 15 residues. Looked up from germline, CDR1 is MNHNY and CDR2 is SVGAGI (reference sequence). The V and J ends lost 2 bases and 6 bases respectively, with 11 bases between them. The CDR3 coding sequence is TGTGCCAGCAGTTACGAGGCAGGTCTTAATTCACCCCTCCACTTT. Protein: CASSYEAGLNSPLHF.

This clone was seen ten or more times. The chain employs TRBV19 and TRBJ1-1, with 7 bases aligning to TRBD1. V gave up 6 bases and J gave up 4 bases; unmatched junction bases: 11. This CDR3 is 15 amino acids long. Germline-derived CDR1 and CDR2 are LNHDA and SQIVND (reference sequence). CDR3 nucleotide sequence: TGTGCCAGTAGCCGACAGACAGGGATGGGCACTGAAGCTTTCTTT. Protein product: CASSRQTGMGTEAFF. Based on the CDR3 plus reference TRBV19 and TRBJ1-1, the full variable domain is DGGITQSPKYLFRKEGQNVTLSCEQNLNHDAMYWYRQDPGQGLRLIYYSQIVNDFQKGDIAEGYSVSREKKESFPLTVTSAQKNPTAFYLCASSRQTGMGTEAFFGQGTRLTVV.

This clone was seen ten or more times. The J gene is TRBJ2-4, the V gene TRBV6-6; 7 bases agree with TRBD1. This CDR3 spans 16 amino acids. Unmatched junction bases numbered 3, after V lost 1 base and J lost 0 bases. Germline V gene lookup returns CDR1 MNHNY and CDR2 SVGAGI (reference sequence). CDR3 DNA sequence: TGTGCCAGCAGTTACTACAGGGGATTAGCCAAAAACATTCAGTACTTC. Amino acids: CASSYYRGLAKNIQYF.

This clone was picked up a small number of times. V usage is TRBV6-1 and J usage is TRBJ2-5; TRBD1 matches at 11 bases. Trimming took 11 bases from V and 4 from J; bases not matched to a gene: 6. Germline V gives CDR1 MNHNS, CDR2 SASEGT. The CDR3 is 13 residues long. In nucleotides, the CDR3 is TGTGCCGCTAGGGACAGGGGGGGAGAGACCCAGTACTTC. This codes for CAARDRGGETQYF.

The chain links TRBV11-1 to TRBJ2-1, with TRBD2 as a possible D gene (5 bases). V lost 0 bases, J lost 4 bases, and 25 bases lay in between. The CDR3 contains 20 residues. The germline V gene encodes CDR1 SGHAT and CDR2 FQDESV (reference sequence). The CDR3 region has the DNA TGTGCCAGCAGCTTAGCCGTGTTTAGGGAGACCGTCTCTCCTTACAATGAGCAGTTCTTC. Translating gives CASSLAVFRETVSPYNEQFF.

At least ten counts were recorded for this clone. The rearrangement joins TRBV6-2 or TRBV6-3 to TRBJ1-2; unclear D gene. The V gene lost 4 bases and the J gene lost 5 bases, with 20 bases spanning the gap. Germline-derived CDR1 and CDR2 are MNHEY and SVGEGT. The CDR3 loop spans 16 amino acids. Here the CDR3 reads CASSFPRVDVQYGYTF. The CDR3 DNA sequence: TGTGCCAGCAGTTTCCCGAGGGTGGACGTACAGTATGGCTACACCTTC.